These 20 T cell receptor beta chains were sequenced from one sample in a study of cytomegalovirus exposure and HLA in healthy donors. PCR used 60 Vbeta primers and 13 Jbeta primers. Repertoires were generated with immunoSEQ multiplex PCR, while TCRdb's copy carries only in-frame clones and drops some. This table holds about 190,000 clones, just under 75% found once. The sequencing input was PBMCs. These receptors were taken from a man in his thirties or forties in good health and CMV-seropositive.

The J gene is TRBJ1-5, the V gene TRBV30, with D perhaps matching TRBD1 (6 bases). The CDR3 length is 14 residues. CDR1 is GTSNPN, CDR2 SVGIG, per germline (reference sequence). The V end lost 0 bases, the J end lost 3 bases, and 9 bases lay between the germline ends. The chain's CDR3 is CAWSVSGVNQPQHF. In DNA form, the CDR3 reads TGTGCCTGGAGTGTGTCAGGGGTCAATCAGCCCCAGCATTTT. The full variable domain, its missing parts supplied by reference TRBV30 and TRBJ1-5, is SQTIHQWPATLVQPVGSPLSLECTVEGTSNPNLYWYRQAAGRGLQLLFYSVGIGQISSEVPQNLSASRPQDRQFILSSKKLLLSDSGFYLCAWSVSGVNQPQHFGDGTRLSIL.

This clone was observed a few times. The gene calls are TRBV30 and TRBJ2-7, with D possibly being TRBD1 (6 bases). The V and J ends lost 0 bases and 4 bases respectively, with 13 bases between them. Germline V gene sequence: CDR1 GTSNPN, CDR2 SVGIG (reference sequence). CDR3 length: 14 amino acids. The CDR3 loop is CAWSVTGGVYEQYF. Here the CDR3 DNA reads TGTGCCTGGAGTGTAACTGGGGGCGTGTACGAGCAGTACTTC.

The genes are TRBV7-2 and TRBJ2-7, with 9 bases aligning to TRBD2. Trimming took 1 base from V and 2 from J; bases not matched to a gene: 6. Germline V gene lookup returns CDR1 SGHTA and CDR2 FQGNSA. This CDR3 has 16 residues. CDR3 in amino acids: CASSLVISGGAYEQYF. CDR3 nucleotide sequence: TGTGCCAGCAGCTTAGTTATTAGCGGGGGAGCCTACGAGCAGTACTTC.

The chain recombines TRBV6-6 with TRBJ1-6; maybe TRBD1 (5 bases). Germline CDR1 and CDR2: MNHNY and SVGAGI (reference sequence). V was cut by 0 bases and J by 7 bases, with 10 bases left in between. This CDR3 has 15 residues. The CDR3 spells CASSYSGGSNSPLHF. The CDR3, as DNA: TGTGCCAGCAGTTACTCGGGGGGGAGCAATTCACCCCTCCACTTT.

The rearrangement joins TRBV6-1 to TRBJ1-1, with D unclear. The CDR3 length is 14 residues. Germline lookup yields CDR1 MNHNS and CDR2 SASEGT. The V end was cut by 7 bases, the J end by 2 bases, with 14 bases between. CDR3 coding DNA: TGTGCCAGCACCCTAAAGAGGGTCAACACTGAAGCTTTCTTT. This translates into CASTLKRVNTEAFF.

The chain links TRBV7-3 to TRBJ2-2; maybe TRBD2 (6 bases). Germline values: CDR1 SGHTA, CDR2 FQGTGA. The CDR3 runs 15 residues. The V end was cut by 6 bases, the J end by 4 bases, with 15 bases between. CDR3 protein: CASSLDYSSTGELFF. CDR3 DNA sequence: TGTGCCAGCAGTTTGGACTACTCCTCCACCGGGGAGCTGTTTTTT.

Concerning this clone: No DNA is shown, since the ends of the CDR3 on it are uncertain; the CDR3 is the one TCRdb lists. V usage is TRBV7-2 and J usage is TRBJ2-4; the D call of TRBD1 is as the table states it, not checked on the DNA. Germline V CDR1 and CDR2: SGHTA, FQGNSA. The CDR3 is 15 residues long, counting both termini. The CDR3: CASSLAVGQGARSYF.

This clone was observed a few times. The V gene is TRBV6-5, the J gene TRBJ1-2; a possible D gene is TRBD1 (5 bases). The CDR3 spans 14 residues. Trimming cost V 8 bases and J 7 bases, with 20 bases left between them. Germline CDR1 reads MNHEY; CDR2 reads SVGAGI. CDR3 nucleotides: TGTGCCAGCCGCCCCGGGAGGGGAGCGGGTGGCTACACCTTC. Translating it yields CASRPGRGAGGYTF.

This chain uses TRBV30 with TRBJ2-6, with 9 nucleotides matching TRBD2. CDR1 is GTSNPN and CDR2 is SVGIG in the germline V gene (reference sequence). The ends lost 4 bases at V and 0 bases at J; junction bases unmatched: 4. The CDR3 runs 16 residues. The CDR3 DNA reads TGTGCCTGGACTAGCGGGGTTAGCTCTGGGGCCAACGTCCTGACTTTC. It yields the protein CAWTSGVSSGANVLTF.

The chain combines TRBV21-1 with TRBJ1-3; the table names TRBD1, a call not compared with the DNA. TRBV21-1 is a pseudogene. This CDR3 comprises 15 residues. Here the CDR3 DNA reads TGTGCCAGCAGCACCGACAGCCCCTCTGGAAACACCATATATTTT. It yields the protein CASSTDSPSGNTIYF.

The chain's CDR3 is CASSASGGASEQYF. CDR3 sequence (DNA): TGTGCCAGCAGTGCTAGCGGGGGGGCCTCCGAGCAGTACTTC. V is TRBV27 and J is TRBJ2-7, with TRBD2 matching over 12 bases. CDR3 length: 14 amino acids. Germline lookup yields CDR1 MNHEY and CDR2 SMNVEV (reference sequence). V dropped 5 bases and J dropped 6; count of bases not matched to a gene: 5.

This chain uses TRBV6-5 with TRBJ2-3; 8 positions match TRBD2. The CDR3 sequence is 15 residues long. Trimming removed 0 bases from V and 5 bases from J; junction bases left unmatched: 4. Germline CDR1 is MNHEY and CDR2 is SVGAGI. This CDR3 is CASSYSYGRGDTQYF. CDR3 nucleotide sequence: TGTGCCAGCAGTTACTCGTACGGGAGGGGAGATACGCAGTATTTT.

The V gene is TRBV5-4, the J gene TRBJ2-7; D may be TRBD2 (5 bases). The ends were cut back, 4 bases at V and 1 base at J, with 18 bases in the middle. CDR1 and CDR2 (germline): SGHNT, YYREEE (reference sequence). The length of the CDR3 is 16 residues. The CDR3 sequence is CASSPVGKEFSYEQYF. The CDR3 DNA reads as TGTGCCAGCAGCCCAGTCGGGAAAGAATTTTCCTACGAGCAGTACTTC.

The V call is TRBV7-2, the J call TRBJ2-3; 8 bases align to TRBD2. CDR1 is SGHTA and CDR2 is FQGNSA in the germline V gene. Trimming cost V 6 bases and J 1 base; bases outside gene matches: 12. The CDR3 is 17 residues long. This chain's CDR3 is CASSRFPGRGGTDTQYF. As DNA, the CDR3 is TGTGCCAGCAGTCGCTTTCCGGGGCGGGGGGGCACAGATACGCAGTATTTT.

CDR3 amino acids: CASSYSRLAGGFEQFF. As DNA, the CDR3 is TGTGCCAGCAGTTACTCGCGGCTAGCGGGAGGGTTTGAGCAGTTCTTC. The chain recombines TRBV6-5 with TRBJ2-1; 12 bases agree with TRBD2. The CDR3 spans 16 residues. V shed 0 bases and J 9 bases; nucleotides not matched to a gene: 6. Germline values: CDR1 MNHEY, CDR2 SVGAGI.

The gene calls are TRBV5-5 and TRBJ2-7, with a weak D call TRBD1 (6 bases). This CDR3 has 17 amino acids. The V and J ends lost 0 bases and 0 bases respectively, with 16 bases between them. The germline gives CDR1 SGHKS, CDR2 YYEKEE (reference sequence). The CDR3 region has the DNA TGTGCCAGCAGCTTGGGTTTGGGCAGGGGTAACTCCTACGAGCAGTACTTC. This translates into CASSLGLGRGNSYEQYF.

The genes are TRBV19 and TRBJ1-2; tentative D call: TRBD1 (5 bases). CDR1 is LNHDA, CDR2 SQIVND, per germline (reference sequence). V gave up 8 bases and J gave up 6 bases, with 22 bases separating them. CDR3 length equals 15 residues. The CDR3 sequence: CASLRRGEQGHGYTF. CDR3 bases: TGTGCCAGTCTCAGGCGGGGGGAGCAGGGACATGGCTACACCTTC. The full variable domain, rest sourced from reference TRBV19 and TRBJ1-2, is DGGITQSPKYLFRKEGQNVTLSCEQNLNHDAMYWYRQDPGQGLRLIYYSQIVNDFQKGDIAEGYSVSREKKESFPLTVTSAQKNPTAFYLCASLRRGEQGHGYTFGSGTRLTVV.

V is TRBV6-6 and J is TRBJ1-1; D possibly corresponds to TRBD1 (5 bases). V shed 4 bases and J shed 5 bases, with 11 bases lying between them. This CDR3 is 13 amino acids long. Germline V gives CDR1 MNHNY, CDR2 SVGAGI (reference sequence). This CDR3 reads CASSSPEGTEAFF. Written as DNA, the CDR3 is TGTGCCAGCAGTTCCCCGGAGGGGACTGAAGCTTTCTTT.

The chain couples TRBV5-1 to TRBJ2-5; 7 bases match TRBD1. This CDR3 is 14 amino acids long. Per germline, CDR1 SGHRS and CDR2 YFSETQ. Losses at the gene ends were 5 bases for V and 5 bases for J; bases not matched to a gene: 9. The CDR3 DNA reads TGCGCCAGCAGACCGGGACAGACCCGGGAGACCCAGTACTTC. Its protein product is CASRPGQTRETQYF. The full variable domain, completed using reference TRBV5-1 and TRBJ2-5, is KAGVTQTPRYLIKTRGQQVTLSCSPISGHRSVSWYQQTPGQGLQFLFEYFSETQRNKGNFPGRFSGRQFSNSRSEMNVSTLELGDSALYLCASRPGQTRETQYFGPGTRLLVL.

The chain recombines TRBV11-2 with TRBJ2-7, with D perhaps TRBD1 (5 bases). V shed 1 base and J shed 5 bases, with 15 bases lying between them. Germline V gene sequence: CDR1 SGHAT, CDR2 FQNNGV. The CDR3 extends over 15 amino acids. The CDR3 DNA reads TGTGCCAGCAGCTTAGTACGTTCAGGGCGCGACGAGCAGTACTTC. Translating gives CASSLVRSGRDEQYF. Full variable domain (remainder filled in from reference TRBV11-2 and TRBJ2-7): EAGVAQSPRYKIIEKRQSVAFWCNPISGHATLYWYQQILGQGPKLLIQFQNNGVVDDSQLPKDRFSAERLKGVDSTLKIQPAKLEDSAVYLCASSLVRSGRDEQYFGPGTRLTVT.